This TCR beta chain stems from a study of shared clonotypes between healthy human individuals. For the study at large: Serving as donors were a couple of women and three men, whose ages spanned 18 to 49. Findings of the study overall: Between a few donors, naive CD4 clonotypes were shared at a level of approximately 5%. For sorted subsets, rarefaction showed incomplete sequencing despite large depth. It was the few donors that limited the genetic and exposure-history diversity represented.

V lost 8 bases to trimming and J lost 1 base, with 5 bases between them. The CDR3 extends over 11 amino acids. CDR1 and CDR2 (germline): MNHNS, SASEGT. This table comes from immunoSEQ multiplex PCR, and its TCRdb copy is limited to in-frame clones, with some not included. The profile shows around 720,000 clones, roughly 72% of them singletons. A remark on this clone: The antigen is unknown. Other DNA sequences in the same sample also yield this CDR3.

Input material: memory CD4+ T cells sorted from blood. Subset defined: CD45RA-negative fraction. The V call is TRBV6-1, the J call TRBJ1-1; no clear D gene. The sequence was collected from a woman under 40 in good health. Here the CDR3 reads CASEGNTEAFF. CDR3 coding DNA: TGTGCCAGCGAAGGGAACACTGAAGCTTTCTTT.